Each of the 24 T cell receptor beta chains below was sequenced from the same sample in a study of T cell repertoires in cytomegalovirus infection. MiXCR, run by TCRdb on the reads, gives a single entry per CDR3 protein. The sample holds 270,000 or so distinct CDR3 sequences, about 15% seen once. The sequencing input was CD8+ T cells from PBMCs. These receptors were collected from a human donor in good health (CMV status not recorded). Some clones in this sample may be carry-over from other donors' samples.

The genes are TRBV6-2 or TRBV6-3 and TRBJ2-7; D is possibly TRBD2 (5 bases). This CDR3 spans 13 amino acids. Deletions cut 2 bases from V and 3 bases from J, with 8 bases between. Per the germline V gene, CDR1 is MNHEY and CDR2 is SVGEGT. CDR3 coding DNA: TGTGCCAGCAGTTACGTGACTAACTACGAGCAGTACTTC. It encodes CASSYVTNYEQYF.

This clonotype was detected ten times or more. The chain joins TRBV12-5 to TRBJ1-1; D is uncertain. Germline V CDR1 and CDR2: LGHNT, FRNRAP. The CDR3 loop spans 15 amino acids. Between the trimmed V and J ends, which lost 6 bases and 1 base, there was a span of 15 bases. CDR3 protein: CASGRNSGSNTEAFF. The CDR3, as DNA: TGTGCTAGTGGCCGAAACAGCGGATCGAACACTGAAGCTTTCTTT.

In its sample, this clonotype was seen a few times. This rearrangement joins TRBV19 to TRBJ1-5; D is unclear. The CDR3 is 13 amino acids. Between the trimmed V and J ends, which lost 9 bases and 4 bases, there was a span of 13 bases. Germline V CDR1 and CDR2: LNHDA, SQIVND (reference sequence). The CDR3 nucleotides are TGTGCCAGCGAAGGAGGGTCAAATCAGCCCCAGCATTTT. Its protein is CASEGGSNQPQHF. Supplemented by reference TRBV19 and TRBJ1-5, the full variable domain reads DGGITQSPKYLFRKEGQNVTLSCEQNLNHDAMYWYRQDPGQGLRLIYYSQIVNDFQKGDIAEGYSVSREKKESFPLTVTSAQKNPTAFYLCASEGGSNQPQHFGDGTRLSIL.

This clonotype has at least ten counts. CDR3 amino acids: CSVEDSTSLLAYGYTF. CDR3 coding DNA: TGCAGCGTTGAAGATTCGACAAGCCTTCTCGCCTATGGCTACACCTTC. This chain connects TRBV29-1 to TRBJ1-2, with D uncertain. Germline V gives CDR1 SQVTM, CDR2 ANQGSEA. V dropped 0 bases and J dropped 4 bases, with 18 bases sitting between them. The length of the CDR3 is 16 residues.

V is TRBV5-4 and J is TRBJ2-7; the D is unclear. CDR1 is SGHNT, CDR2 YYREEE, per germline (reference sequence). Trimming removed 7 bases from V and 6 bases from J, with 17 bases in between. CDR3 length: 13 amino acids. The CDR3 bases are TGTGCCAGCCGGGTCCTCACTGACGGCGAGCAGTACTTC. Translation gives CASRVLTDGEQYF.

In its sample, this clonotype was seen many times. The gene calls are TRBV7-3 and TRBJ2-5; D gene ambiguous. Deletions cut 2 bases from V and 0 bases from J, with 4 bases between. CDR1 SGHTA and CDR2 FQGTGA come from the germline V gene. The CDR3 has 13 amino acids. The DNA for the CDR3 is TGTGCCAGCAGCTTATGGGACCAAGAGACCCAGTACTTC. Amino acids: CASSLWDQETQYF.

This clonotype was observed at least ten times. The chain carries TRBV14 and TRBJ1-6, with D perhaps matching TRBD1 (5 bases). Germline values: CDR1 SGHDN, CDR2 FVKESK. The CDR3 consists of 17 residues. V gave up 4 bases and J gave up 0 bases, with 13 bases separating them. The CDR3 region is CASSPDTRLSYNSPLHF. DNA of the CDR3: TGTGCCAGCAGCCCGGACACTCGCCTCTCCTATAATTCACCCCTCCACTTT.

V and J are TRBV29-1 and TRBJ1-4, with D tentatively TRBD1 (5 bases). The CDR3 has 12 amino acids. Trimming took off 6 bases at V and 6 bases at J, with 11 bases between the two ends. The V gene's germline CDR1 is SQVTM and CDR2 ANQGSEA. DNA for the CDR3: TGCAGCGTCCGGGGCCGGGATGAAAAACTGTTTTTT. It yields the protein CSVRGRDEKLFF.

The chain links TRBV12-3 or TRBV12-4 to TRBJ2-1; D not certain. CDR3 length equals 15 residues. Trimming shortened V by 1 base and J by 5 bases, and 12 bases separated the two germline ends. CDR3 nucleotides: TGTGCCAGCAGTTTAGGACTCCCCGGGCACAATGAGCAGTTCTTC. Its translation is CASSLGLPGHNEQFF.

This clonotype was counted ten times or more. This chain links TRBV7-6 with TRBJ2-1, with D possibly called TRBD1 or TRBD2 (6 bases each). The length of the CDR3 is 15 residues. The germline V gene encodes CDR1 SGHVS and CDR2 FNYEAQ. Trimming cost V 1 base and J 10 bases, with 17 bases left between them. The CDR3 here is CASSLEARGAGEQFF. The CDR3 nucleotides read TGTGCCAGCAGCTTAGAGGCTAGGGGGGCCGGGGAGCAGTTCTTC.

This clonotype was observed at least ten times. The chain joins TRBV7-6 to TRBJ2-1; D is possibly TRBD2 (5 bases). CDR1 is SGHVS, CDR2 FNYEAQ, per germline. V shed 3 bases and J shed 2 bases, with 11 bases lying between them. CDR3 length: 15 amino acids. As DNA, the CDR3 is TGTGCCAGCAGCTTGGATCGGGAACCCTACAATGAGCAGTTCTTC. Amino acids: CASSLDREPYNEQFF.

V is TRBV28 and J is TRBJ2-6; D gene ambiguous. The CDR3 is 11 amino acids. Germline-derived CDR1 and CDR2 are MDHEN and SYDVKM. Trimming removed 11 bases at V and 0 bases at J, with 2 bases between. Written as DNA, the CDR3 is TGTGCCGTCTCTGGGGCCAACGTCCTGACTTTC. It specifies CAVSGANVLTF.

This clonotype was observed many times. The chain joins TRBV12-3 or TRBV12-4 to TRBJ2-1; D is undetermined. This CDR3 contains 14 residues. Trimming shortened V by 11 bases and J by 0 bases, and 14 bases separated the two germline ends. The CDR3, as DNA: TGTGCCTCCAAATCCCTGAGCTCCTACAATGAGCAGTTCTTC. Translated, it gives CASKSLSSYNEQFF.

The chain employs TRBV15 and TRBJ2-7, with TRBD1 matching 10 bases. The CDR3 is made up of 15 amino acids. Trimming at V came to 0 bases and at J to 8 bases, leaving 7 bases not matched to a gene. The germline V gene encodes CDR1 LNHNV and CDR2 YYDKDF (reference sequence). The CDR3 reads CATSRDRDRGGQQYF. In DNA form, the CDR3 reads TGTGCCACCAGCAGAGATCGGGACAGGGGAGGGCAGCAGTACTTC.

The chain links TRBV5-4 to TRBJ2-1, with 8 positions matching TRBD2. Trimming took 4 bases from V and 2 from J; bases not matched to a gene: 14. CDR1 and CDR2 from the germline V gene are SGHNT and YYREEE (reference sequence). The CDR3 contains 18 residues. The CDR3 nucleotides read TGTGCCAGCAGCCGACCGAAAGAGGGACTAGGCCCCTACAATGAGCAGTTCTTC. It yields the protein CASSRPKEGLGPYNEQFF.

This clonotype was recorded at least ten times. V is TRBV6-2 or TRBV6-3 and J is TRBJ1-5, with 8 positions matching TRBD1. V lost 7 bases to trimming and J lost 6 bases; unmatched junction nucleotides: 8. The germline gives CDR1 MNHEY, CDR2 SVGEGT. The CDR3 covers 14 residues. The chain's CDR3 is CASTRTGSSQPQHF. CDR3 nucleotides: TGTGCCAGCACCCGGACAGGGTCCAGTCAGCCCCAGCATTTT.

This chain uses TRBV6-4 with TRBJ2-1; TRBD2 agrees at 11 bases. Germline CDR1 reads MRHNA; CDR2 reads SNTAGT. The CDR3 has 15 residues. The J segment lost 5 bases and the V segment lost 2 bases, leaving 2 bases of the junction unmatched. In DNA form, the CDR3 reads TGTGCCAGCAGTGACCTAGCGGGGGGCAACAATGAGCAGTTCTTC. It is translated as CASSDLAGGNNEQFF.

The V call is TRBV28, the J call TRBJ2-3, with D tentatively TRBD1 (6 bases). The ends were cut back, 3 bases at V and 2 bases at J, with 12 bases in the middle. Per germline, CDR1 MDHEN and CDR2 SYDVKM. CDR3 size: 15 residues. CDR3 in amino acids: CASSLDSPLTDTQYF. The CDR3 DNA follows: TGTGCCAGCAGTTTGGACAGCCCCCTCACAGATACGCAGTATTTT. Full variable domain (missing parts from reference TRBV28 and TRBJ2-3): DVKVTQSSRYLVKRTGEKVFLECVQDMDHENMFWYRQDPGLGLRLIYFSYDVKMKEKGDIPEGYSVSREKKERFSLILESASTNQTSMYLCASSLDSPLTDTQYFGPGTRLTVL.

This chain joins TRBV7-9 and TRBJ2-1; TRBD2 matches at 9 bases. This CDR3 has 17 amino acids. V trimming: 2 bases; J trimming: 2 bases; junction bases outside the gene matches: 7. Germline CDR1 is SEHNR and CDR2 is FQNEAQ (reference sequence). The CDR3 loop is CASSLTRGGGAYNEQFF. The CDR3 DNA reads TGTGCCAGCAGCTTAACCCGTGGCGGGGGGGCCTACAATGAGCAGTTCTTC.

This clonotype turned up a few times. This chain connects TRBV4-1 to TRBJ2-6; 10 bases are a match to TRBD2. CDR1 is MGHRA and CDR2 is YSYEKL in the germline V gene. The V segment lost 1 base and the J segment 0 bases; nucleotides outside the gene matches: 9. CDR3 size: 20 residues. The CDR3 sequence is CASSQGLLAGLHSGANVLTF. Written as DNA, the CDR3 is TGCGCCAGCAGCCAAGGGTTACTAGCGGGACTCCACTCTGGGGCCAACGTCCTGACTTTC.

CDR3 sequence (DNA): TGTGCCAGCAGCCCTAGGGGACAGTCGAACACTGAAGCTTTCTTT. Protein product: CASSPRGQSNTEAFF. This chain joins TRBV7-9 and TRBJ1-1; 7 bases align to TRBD1. V shed 5 bases and J 1 base; nucleotides not matched to a gene: 7. CDR3 length: 15 residues. Germline V gene data show CDR1 as SEHNR and CDR2 as FQNEAQ (reference sequence).

This clonotype was recorded a few times. The genes are TRBV10-3 and TRBJ2-7; D might be TRBD2 (6 bases). Trimming took 2 bases from V and 1 from J, leaving 18 bases between them. Germline V gene data show CDR1 as ENHRY and CDR2 as SYGVKD. The CDR3 spans 17 residues. CDR3 DNA: TGTGCCATCAGTGAGCAAAGGAGGGGTATTGGGTCCTACGAGCAGTACTTC. It codes for CAISEQRRGIGSYEQYF.

This chain uses TRBV5-1 with TRBJ2-7; TRBD1 matches 9 bases. In germline, CDR1 is SGHRS, CDR2 YFSETQ. The CDR3 is 15 residues long. V was pared by 4 bases and J by 3 bases, with 8 bases of the junction left unmatched. In DNA form, the CDR3 reads TGCGCCAGCAGCCGGGGACAGGGCAGTAACTACGAGCAGTACTTC. Translation: CASSRGQGSNYEQYF.

V is TRBV7-9 and J is TRBJ2-3, with 8 bases that match TRBD2. Germline V CDR1 and CDR2: SEHNR, FQNEAQ (reference sequence). Trimming removed 3 bases from V and 7 bases from J; junction bases left unmatched: 12. The CDR3 runs 16 residues. The CDR3 coding sequence is TGTGCCAGCAGCTTTAAAGCGGGGGCCCTCCTCTATACGCAGTATTTT. It encodes CASSFKAGALLYTQYF.